This T cell receptor (beta chain) stems from a study of cytomegalovirus exposure and HLA in healthy donors. Produced via immunoSEQ multiplex PCR; TCRdb's table is partial and in-frame only. Among 100,000 to 150,000 clones listed, roughly 89% were seen once. CDR3 length equals 13 residues. Germline V lookup: CDR1 SGHNT, CDR2 YENEEA. The V gene end was trimmed by 5 bases and the J gene end by 5 bases; junction bases not matched to a gene: 5. This clone was seen more than once but under ten times. The sequence derives from a woman aged 18-30 years in good health and CMV-seronegative. The chain has TRBV11-3 and TRBJ2-7, with 8 bases aligning to TRBD1. Material: PBMCs. The CDR3 spells CASSRTGIHEQYF. In nucleotides, the CDR3 is TGTGCCAGCAGCCGGACAGGGATCCACGAGCAGTACTTC.